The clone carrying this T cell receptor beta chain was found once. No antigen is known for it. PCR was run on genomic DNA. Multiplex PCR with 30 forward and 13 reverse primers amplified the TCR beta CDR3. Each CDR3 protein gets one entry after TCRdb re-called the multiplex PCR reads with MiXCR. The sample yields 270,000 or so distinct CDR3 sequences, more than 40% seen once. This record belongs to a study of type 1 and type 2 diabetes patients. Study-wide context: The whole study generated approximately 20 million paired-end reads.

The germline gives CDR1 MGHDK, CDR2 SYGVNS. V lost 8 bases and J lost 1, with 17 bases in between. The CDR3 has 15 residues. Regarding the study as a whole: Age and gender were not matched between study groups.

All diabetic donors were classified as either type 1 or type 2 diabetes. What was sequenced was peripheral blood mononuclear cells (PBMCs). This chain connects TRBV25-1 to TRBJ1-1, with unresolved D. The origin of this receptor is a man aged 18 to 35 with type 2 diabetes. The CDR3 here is CASSPLDGENTEAFF. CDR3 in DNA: TGTGCCAGCTCACCTCTGGACGGAGAGAACACTGAAGCTTTCTTT. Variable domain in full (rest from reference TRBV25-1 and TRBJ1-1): EADIYQTPRYLVIGTGKKITLECSQTMGHDKMYWYQQDPGMELHLIHYSYGVNSTEKGDLSSESTVSRIRTEHFPLTLESARPSHTSQYLCASSPLDGENTEAFFGQGTRLTVV.